The 10 T cell receptor beta chains presented below share a single source sample, sequenced in a study of cytomegalovirus exposure and HLA in healthy donors. 60 Vbeta and 13 Jbeta primers were used in PCR. Here immunoSEQ multiplex PCR was the method, and the copy in TCRdb shows in-frame clones only, minus some. The sample lists about 160,000 clones; around 84% were seen once. The material sequenced was PBMCs. These receptors originate from a man aged 18-30 years in good health and CMV-seropositive.

This sequence joins TRBV5-1 and TRBJ1-2, with 11 bases aligning to TRBD1. The germline gives CDR1 SGHRS, CDR2 YFSETQ. The trim removed 4 bases at V and 4 bases at J, leaving 6 bases unmatched. The CDR3 length is 15 residues. CDR3 region: CASSPGQGGSYGYTF. DNA of the CDR3: TGCGCCAGCAGCCCGGGACAGGGGGGGAGCTATGGCTACACCTTC.

V usage is TRBV4-3 and J usage is TRBJ2-3, with 9 bases identical to TRBD1. CDR1 LGHNA and CDR2 YSLEER come from the germline V gene. J was trimmed by 2 bases and V by 3 bases; bases with no gene match: 9. The CDR3 is made up of 17 amino acids. CDR3 sequence reads: CASSQQRTGDTTDTQYF. CDR3 coding DNA: TGCGCCAGCAGCCAGCAGAGGACAGGGGACACCACAGATACGCAGTATTTT.

The V gene is TRBV5-6, the J gene TRBJ2-3; 14 bases align to TRBD2. In germline, CDR1 is SGHDT, CDR2 YYEEEE. Trimming at V came to 3 bases and at J to 5 bases, leaving 5 bases not matched to a gene. The CDR3 runs 16 residues. The CDR3 nucleotides read TGTGCCAGCAGCTCCCGACTAGCGGGGGGGATAGATACGCAGTATTTT. Protein sequence: CASSSRLAGGIDTQYF.

In regard to this clone: The junction departs from the called germline gene at one end, perhaps through a read error. CDR3: CASSYSRASGEVF. The CDR3 bases are TGTGCCAGCAGTTACTCGAGGGCTAGCGGGGAGGTCTTC. The rearrangement links TRBV6-5 to TRBJ2-1; TRBD2 agrees at 9 bases. There are 13 residues in the CDR3. CDR1 is MNHEY, CDR2 SVGAGI, per germline.

V and J are TRBV28 and TRBJ2-3; TRBD2 agrees at 12 bases. V dropped 5 bases and J dropped 2; count of bases not matched to a gene: 17. Germline assignment: CDR1 MDHEN and CDR2 SYDVKM. The CDR3 contains 20 residues. CDR3 sequence: CASSGSSGGAPDPSTDTQYF. CDR3 DNA sequence: TGTGCCAGCAGTGGTTCTAGCGGGGGGGCACCGGACCCCTCCACAGATACGCAGTATTTT.

The chain has TRBV7-6 and TRBJ2-1; the match to TRBD2 covers 9 bases. The CDR3 consists of 19 residues. Germline V gene data show CDR1 as SGHVS and CDR2 as FNYEAQ. V was clipped by 2 bases and J by 6 bases; unmatched bases: 17. DNA for the CDR3: TGTGCCAGCAGCTTACTCTTTCCGGCGAGCGGGGGGTTGGGCAATGAGCAGTTCTTC. Translated, it gives CASSLLFPASGGLGNEQFF.

This clone occurred a few times. The chain employs TRBV6-5 and TRBJ2-5, with D unresolved. Germline-derived CDR1 and CDR2 are MNHEY and SVGAGI. With 6 bases removed from V and 2 bases from J, the gap between germline ends came to 16 bases. This CDR3 has 15 residues. CDR3 residues: CASSPSLELQETQYF. CDR3 nucleotides: TGTGCCAGCAGCCCCTCCCTGGAGTTACAAGAGACCCAGTACTTC.

V gene TRBV6-6 combines with J gene TRBJ1-2; 8 bases are a match to TRBD1. The junction had 12 bases not matched to a gene; V was cut back by 5 bases and J by 7 bases. The germline CDR1 and CDR2 sequences are MNHNY and SVGAGI (reference sequence). The CDR3 sequence is 15 residues long. The CDR3 DNA reads TGTGCCAGCAGTCCGGACAGGGTGCCCCCGGGTGGCTACACCTTC. This sequence encodes CASSPDRVPPGGYTF.

The chain employs TRBV2 and TRBJ2-2; TRBD1 might be the D (6 bases). Trimming shortened V by 9 bases and J by 7 bases, and 15 bases separated the two germline ends. CDR3 length: 13 amino acids. CDR1 is SNHLY, CDR2 FYNNEI, per germline. The CDR3 coding sequence is TGTGCCAGTTCCAGGGGTAGTGACGGGGAGCTGTTTTTT. Translation: CASSRGSDGELFF.

The rearrangement joins TRBV6-5 to TRBJ2-3, with a weak D call TRBD1 (5 bases). CDR1 and CDR2 from the germline V gene are MNHEY and SVGAGI. The CDR3 covers 10 residues. V lost 8 bases, J lost 6 bases, and 6 bases lay in between. The CDR3 bases are TGTGCCAGCGGGGCTGATACGCAGTATTTT. Translating it yields CASGADTQYF.